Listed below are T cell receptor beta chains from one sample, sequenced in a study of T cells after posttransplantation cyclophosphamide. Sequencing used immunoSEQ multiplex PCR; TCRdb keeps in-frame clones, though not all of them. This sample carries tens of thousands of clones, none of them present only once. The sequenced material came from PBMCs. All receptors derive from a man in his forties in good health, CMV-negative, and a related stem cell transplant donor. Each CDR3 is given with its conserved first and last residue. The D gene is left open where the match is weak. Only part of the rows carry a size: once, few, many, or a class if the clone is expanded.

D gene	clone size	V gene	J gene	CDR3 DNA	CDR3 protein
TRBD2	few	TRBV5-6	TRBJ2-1	TGTGCCAGCAGCTTGCCGAGCGGGAGTCGGTCCTACAATGAGCAGTTCTTC	CASSLPSGSRSYNEQFF
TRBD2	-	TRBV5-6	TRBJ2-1	TGTGCCAGCAGCTCGCCACTAGCGGGGGAACGTAATGAGCAGTTCTTC	CASSSPLAGERNEQFF
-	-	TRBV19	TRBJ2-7	TGTGCCAGTAGTATCGCGTCGGGAACCTACGAGCAGTACTTC	CASSIASGTYEQYF
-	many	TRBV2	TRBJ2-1	TGTGCCAGCAGCCGGGAGACACTAGCCTACAATGAGCAGTTCTTC	CASSRETLAYNEQFF
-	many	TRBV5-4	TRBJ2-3	TGTGCCAGCAGCTTAAATTGGGGGGGCCCAGATACGCAGTATTTT	CASSLNWGGPDTQYF
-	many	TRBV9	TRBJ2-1	TGTGCCAGCAGCCCCCCCCGCGGGGTATACAATGAGCAGTTCTTC	CASSPPRGVYNEQFF
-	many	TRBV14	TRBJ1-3	TGTGCCAGCAGCCCTACAGGTTTCTCTGGAAACACCATATATTTT	CASSPTGFSGNTIYF
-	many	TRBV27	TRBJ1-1	TGTGCCAGCAGTCCACGAGGGGGAGTGACTGAAGCTTTCTTT	CASSPRGGVTEAFF
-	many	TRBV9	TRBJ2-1	TGTGCCAGCAGCGTAGAGGGGGAGTTCTACAATGAGCAGTTCTTC	CASSVEGEFYNEQFF
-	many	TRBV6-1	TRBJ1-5	TGTGCCAGCAGCCGCCAAGGGACAAATCAGCCCCAGCATTTT	CASSRQGTNQPQHF
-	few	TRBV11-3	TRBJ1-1	TGTGCCAGCAGCCCAGCGGGACACACTGAAGCTTTCTTT	CASSPAGHTEAFF
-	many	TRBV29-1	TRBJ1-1	TGCAGCTTTTCCATCGGGACTGGGGCTTTCTTT	CSFSIGTGAFF
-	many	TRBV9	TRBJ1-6	TGTGCCAGCAGCGACGGGACTGATAATTCACCCCTCCACTTT	CASSDGTDNSPLHF
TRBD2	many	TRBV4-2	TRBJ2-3	TGTGCCAGCAGCCAATCGGCACCGGGACTATCCGCAGATACGCAGTATTTT	CASSQSAPGLSADTQYF
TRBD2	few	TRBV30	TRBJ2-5	TGTGCCTGGAGTTCGGCCTCAGCGGGAGCTATGGAGACCCAGTACTTC	CAWSSASAGAMETQYF